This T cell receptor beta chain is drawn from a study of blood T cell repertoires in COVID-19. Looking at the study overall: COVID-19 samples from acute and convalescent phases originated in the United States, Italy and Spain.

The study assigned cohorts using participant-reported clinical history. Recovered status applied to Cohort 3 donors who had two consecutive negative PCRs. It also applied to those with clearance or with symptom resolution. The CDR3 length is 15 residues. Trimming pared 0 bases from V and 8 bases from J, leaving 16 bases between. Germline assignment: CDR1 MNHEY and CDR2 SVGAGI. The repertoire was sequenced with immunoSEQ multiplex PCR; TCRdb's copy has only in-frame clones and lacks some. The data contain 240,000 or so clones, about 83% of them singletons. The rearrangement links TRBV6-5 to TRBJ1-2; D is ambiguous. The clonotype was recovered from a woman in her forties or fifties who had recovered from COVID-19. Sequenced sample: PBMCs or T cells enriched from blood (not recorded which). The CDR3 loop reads CASSYSSERRYGYTF. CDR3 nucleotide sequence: TGTGCCAGCAGTTACTCCTCGGAGAGACGGTACGGCTACACCTTC.